This T cell receptor beta chain was obtained from a study of CD8 T cells in Susac syndrome. Random hexamers were used to reverse transcribe an amount of about 0.5 to 1 ug RNA. TCR beta CDR3 was amplified by immunoSEQ covering 54 Vbeta and 13 Jbeta. Via MiXCR, TCRdb re-called the immunoSEQ multiplex PCR reads, giving one row per CDR3 protein. The repertoire consists of roughly 400,000 distinct CDR3 sequences, with around 85% occurring once and the leading ten covering 0.09% to 0.15%. There are 13 residues in the CDR3. V was cut by 5 bases and J by 2 bases, with 9 bases left in between. The V call is TRBV12-3 or TRBV12-4, the J call TRBJ2-5; D is unresolved. The specimen was CD8+ T cells from PBMCs. The origin of this receptor is a human donor with multiple sclerosis. In nucleotides, the CDR3 is TGTGCCAGCAGTGAAGTCATGCAAGAGACCCAGTACTTC. Protein product: CASSEVMQETQYF.